Sequencing of this TCR beta chain was carried out in a study of shared clonotypes between healthy human individuals. Points from the study as a whole: The sharing of 4% to 5.5% of naive CD4 clonotypes was seen across a few donors. Clonotypes shared by all four donors outscored non-shared clonotypes in generation probability.

With 8 bases removed from V and 2 bases from J, the gap between germline ends came to 13 bases. The CDR3 runs to 14 residues. CDR1 LNHDA and CDR2 SQIVND come from the germline V gene (reference sequence). In the case of this clone: The antigen is not known.

All donors qualified as healthy HIV-negative adults and had experienced no recent acute infections or vaccinations. Within Nashville, Tennessee resided all donors, each a Caucasian adult. TCRdb's table, derived via immunoSEQ multiplex PCR, lists solely in-frame clones and lacks some. Of about a million clones listed, approximately 80% are singletons. Sequencing was carried out using memory CD4+ T cells from PBMCs. Subset defined: CD45RA-negative fraction. The chain is built from TRBV19 and TRBJ1-5, with a possible D match to TRBD1 (5 bases). The receptor was derived from a man between 18 and 35 years old in good health. Some clones in this sample may be carry-over from other donors' samples. The CDR3, as DNA: TGTGCCAGTGGGGACTTCAGCGGCAATCAGCCCCAGCATTTT. Protein product: CASGDFSGNQPQHF.